The 8 T cell receptor beta chains listed next were all sequenced from one sample in a study of CD8 T cells in Susac syndrome. Random hexamers were used to reverse transcribe the RNA input (about 0.45 to 1 ug). A single record per CDR3 protein comes from TCRdb applying MiXCR to the immunoSEQ multiplex PCR reads. The table lists about 100,000 distinct CDR3 sequences, 95% of them singletons. The source material was CD8+ T cells from PBMCs. These receptors were collected from a human donor with Susac syndrome.

This clonotype appeared a single time. This rearrangement joins TRBV5-1 to TRBJ2-7; TRBD1 matches at 7 bases. Germline loops: CDR1 SGHRS, CDR2 YFSETQ. Trimming took 0 bases from V and 3 from J; bases not matched to a gene: 3. This CDR3 has 14 amino acids. The CDR3 sequence: CASSLGDSFYEQYF. The CDR3 DNA reads TGCGCCAGCAGCTTGGGGGACAGTTTCTACGAGCAGTACTTC.

The J gene is TRBJ1-1, the V gene TRBV4-1; D is uncertain. Trimming took off 0 bases at V and 6 bases at J, with 11 bases between the two ends. This CDR3 is 14 amino acids long. Per the germline V gene, CDR1 is MGHRA and CDR2 is YSYEKL. The CDR3 coding sequence is TGCGCCAGCAGCCAAGAGGAGGGAACGTCTGAAGCTTTCTTT. This gives the protein CASSQEEGTSEAFF.

This rearrangement joins TRBV14 to TRBJ2-1, with D tentatively TRBD1 or TRBD2 (5 bases each). The CDR3 has 15 residues. Germline V gene sequence: CDR1 SGHDN, CDR2 FVKESK. V was trimmed by 1 base and J by 5 bases, leaving 12 bases between them. The CDR3 loop is CASSQGGAEDNEQFF. The DNA for the CDR3 is TGTGCCAGCAGCCAAGGAGGGGCGGAGGACAATGAGCAGTTCTTC.

The gene calls are TRBV12-3 or TRBV12-4 and TRBJ2-7, with 7 bases identical to TRBD1. The CDR3 covers 14 residues. V was pared by 5 bases and J by 4 bases, with 8 bases of the junction left unmatched. The CDR3 protein is CASSPAGTEYEQYF. Written as DNA, the CDR3 is TGTGCCAGCAGTCCTGCCGGGACAGAATACGAGCAGTACTTC.

The J gene is TRBJ1-2, the V gene TRBV3-1, with a weak D call TRBD1 (5 bases). Per germline, CDR1 LGHDT and CDR2 YNNKEL (reference sequence). The CDR3 sequence is 13 residues long. The ends were cut back, 4 bases at V and 4 bases at J, with 10 bases in the middle. CDR3 region: CASSRGTGYGYTF. The CDR3 DNA sequence: TGTGCCAGCAGCCGGGGGACGGGCTATGGCTACACCTTC.

This clonotype was seen a handful of times. The rearrangement uses TRBV25-1 and TRBJ2-1; D is uncertain. Germline CDR1 MGHDK, CDR2 SYGVNS. The CDR3 runs to 11 residues. The V end was cut by 4 bases, the J end by 6 bases, with 4 bases between. CDR3 in amino acids: CASSVPNEQFF. The CDR3 nucleotides read TGTGCCAGCAGTGTTCCCAATGAGCAGTTCTTC.

The V and J genes are TRBV9 and TRBJ2-6; D remains ambiguous. Germline lookup yields CDR1 SGDLS and CDR2 YYNGEE. The CDR3 totals 14 residues. V was pared by 0 bases and J by 5 bases, with 6 bases between. The CDR3 here is CASSVAGRANVLTF. The CDR3 DNA reads as TGTGCCAGCAGCGTAGCGGGTAGGGCCAACGTCCTGACTTTC.

The V call is TRBV5-1, the J call TRBJ2-4, with a weak D call TRBD1 (6 bases). V was shortened by 4 bases and J by 11 bases, with 10 bases between the two germline ends. The length of the CDR3 is 11 residues. CDR1 and CDR2 from the germline V gene are SGHRS and YFSETQ. The CDR3 here is CASSQDSVQYF. The CDR3 coding sequence is TGCGCCAGCAGCCAGGACAGTGTTCAGTACTTC.